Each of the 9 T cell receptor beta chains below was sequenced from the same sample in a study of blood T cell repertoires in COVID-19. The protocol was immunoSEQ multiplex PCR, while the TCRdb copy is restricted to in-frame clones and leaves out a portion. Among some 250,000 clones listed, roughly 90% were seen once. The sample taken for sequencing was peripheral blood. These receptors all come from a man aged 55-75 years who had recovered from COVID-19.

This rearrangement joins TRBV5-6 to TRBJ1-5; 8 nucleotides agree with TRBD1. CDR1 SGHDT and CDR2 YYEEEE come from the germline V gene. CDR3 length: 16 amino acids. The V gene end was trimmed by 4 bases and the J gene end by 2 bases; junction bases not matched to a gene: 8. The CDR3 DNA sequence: TGTGCCAGCAGCCAGAACCAGGGGGCGCGCAATCAGCCCCAGCATTTT. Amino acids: CASSQNQGARNQPQHF.

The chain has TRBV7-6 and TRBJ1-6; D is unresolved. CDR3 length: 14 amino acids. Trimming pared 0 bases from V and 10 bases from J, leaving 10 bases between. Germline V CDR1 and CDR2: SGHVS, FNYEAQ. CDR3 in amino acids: CASSLASVASPLHF. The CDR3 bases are TGTGCCAGCAGCTTAGCCAGTGTGGCCTCACCCCTCCACTTT. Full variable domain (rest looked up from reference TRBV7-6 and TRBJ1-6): GAGVSQSPRYKVTKRGQDVALRCDPISGHVSLYWYRQALGQGPEFLTYFNYEAQQDKSGLPNDRFSAERPEGSISTLTIQRTEQRDSAMYRCASSLASVASPLHFGNGTRLTVT.

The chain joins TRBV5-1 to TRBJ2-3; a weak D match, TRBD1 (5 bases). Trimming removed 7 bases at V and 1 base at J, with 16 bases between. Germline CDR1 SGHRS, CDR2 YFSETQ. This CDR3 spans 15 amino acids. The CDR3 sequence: CASGLTGDGTDTQYF. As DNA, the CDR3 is TGCGCCAGCGGCCTAACAGGTGATGGCACAGATACGCAGTATTTT.

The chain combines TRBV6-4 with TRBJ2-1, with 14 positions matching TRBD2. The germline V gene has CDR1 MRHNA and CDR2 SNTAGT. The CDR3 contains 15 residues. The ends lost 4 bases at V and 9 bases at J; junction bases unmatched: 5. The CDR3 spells CASSGLAGGRSEQFF. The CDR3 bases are TGTGCCAGCAGTGGACTAGCGGGGGGGCGCAGTGAGCAGTTCTTC.

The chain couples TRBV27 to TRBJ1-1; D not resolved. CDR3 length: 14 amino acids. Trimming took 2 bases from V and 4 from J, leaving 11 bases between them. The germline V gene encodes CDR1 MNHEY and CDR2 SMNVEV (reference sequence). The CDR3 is CASSLSFGLTEAFF. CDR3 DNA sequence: TGTGCCAGCAGTTTAAGTTTTGGGCTCACTGAAGCTTTCTTT.

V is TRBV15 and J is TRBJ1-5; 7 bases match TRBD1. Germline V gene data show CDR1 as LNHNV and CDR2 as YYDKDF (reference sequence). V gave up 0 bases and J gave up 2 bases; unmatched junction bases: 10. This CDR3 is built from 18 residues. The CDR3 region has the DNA TGTGCCACCAGCAGAGATCCCCCCTGGGACAGCGGCAATCAGCCCCAGCATTTT. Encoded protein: CATSRDPPWDSGNQPQHF.

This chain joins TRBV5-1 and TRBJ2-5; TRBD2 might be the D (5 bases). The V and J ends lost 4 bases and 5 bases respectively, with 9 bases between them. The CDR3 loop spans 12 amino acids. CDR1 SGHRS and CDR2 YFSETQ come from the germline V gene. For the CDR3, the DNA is TGCGCCAGCAGCCGTTCGGGGGAGACCCAGTACTTC. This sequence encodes CASSRSGETQYF.

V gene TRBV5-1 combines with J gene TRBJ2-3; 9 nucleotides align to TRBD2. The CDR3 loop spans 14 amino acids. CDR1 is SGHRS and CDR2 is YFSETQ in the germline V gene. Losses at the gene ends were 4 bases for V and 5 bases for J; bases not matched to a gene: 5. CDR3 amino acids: CASSRGGAEDTQYF. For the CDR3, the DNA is TGCGCCAGCAGCCGCGGGGGGGCCGAAGATACGCAGTATTTT. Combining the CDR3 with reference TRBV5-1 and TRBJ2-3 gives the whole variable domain KAGVTQTPRYLIKTRGQQVTLSCSPISGHRSVSWYQQTPGQGLQFLFEYFSETQRNKGNFPGRFSGRQFSNSRSEMNVSTLELGDSALYLCASSRGGAEDTQYFGPGTRLTVL.

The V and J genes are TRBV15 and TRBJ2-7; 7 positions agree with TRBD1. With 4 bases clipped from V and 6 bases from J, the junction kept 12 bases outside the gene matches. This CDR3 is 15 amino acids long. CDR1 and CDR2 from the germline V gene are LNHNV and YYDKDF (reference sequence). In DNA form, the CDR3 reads TGTGCCACCAGCATGGGCTTGGAAGGGGGCGTCGAGCAGTACTTC. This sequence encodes CATSMGLEGGVEQYF.